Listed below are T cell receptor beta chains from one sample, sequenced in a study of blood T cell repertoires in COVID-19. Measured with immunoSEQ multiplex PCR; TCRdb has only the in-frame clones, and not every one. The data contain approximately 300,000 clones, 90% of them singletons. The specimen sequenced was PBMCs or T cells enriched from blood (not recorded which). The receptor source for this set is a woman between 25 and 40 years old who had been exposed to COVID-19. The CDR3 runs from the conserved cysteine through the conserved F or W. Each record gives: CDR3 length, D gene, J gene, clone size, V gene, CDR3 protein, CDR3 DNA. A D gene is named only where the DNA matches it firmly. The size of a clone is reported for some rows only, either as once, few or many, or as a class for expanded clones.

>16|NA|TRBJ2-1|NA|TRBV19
CASSKGSGMPYNEQFF
TGTGCCAGTAGTAAGGGGTCAGGGATGCCCTACAATGAGCAGTTCTTC
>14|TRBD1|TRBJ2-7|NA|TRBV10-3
CAIADRGMSYEQYF
TGTGCCATCGCCGACAGGGGAATGTCCTACGAGCAGTACTTC
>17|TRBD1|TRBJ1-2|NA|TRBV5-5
CASSLGLRTGDHYGYTF
TGTGCCAGCAGCTTGGGTCTTCGGACAGGGGATCACTATGGCTACACCTTC
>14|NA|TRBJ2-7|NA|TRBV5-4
CASSLVGQSYEQYF
TGTGCCAGCAGCTTGGTCGGACAGTCCTACGAGCAGTACTTC
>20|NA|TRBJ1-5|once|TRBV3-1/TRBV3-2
CASSQDPPGSRGDSNQPQHF
TGTGCCAGCAGCCAAGATCCCCCCGGGTCCCGGGGGGATAGCAATCAGCCCCAGCATTTT
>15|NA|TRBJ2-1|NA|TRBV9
CASSVAAGFYNEQFF
TGTGCCAGCAGCGTAGCGGCAGGGTTTTACAATGAGCAGTTCTTC
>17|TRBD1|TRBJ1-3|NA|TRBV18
CASSGQGHTSSGNTIYF
TGTGCCAGCTCCGGACAGGGCCATACGAGCTCTGGAAACACCATATATTTT
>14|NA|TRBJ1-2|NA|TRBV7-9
CASSPQGGGYGYTF
TGTGCCAGCAGCCCACAAGGGGGTGGTTATGGCTACACCTTC
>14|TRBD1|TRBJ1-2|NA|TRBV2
CASRGDRESYGYTF
TGTGCCAGCAGGGGGGACAGGGAGTCCTACGGCTACACCTTC
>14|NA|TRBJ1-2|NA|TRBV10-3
CAISEQDKSYGYTF
TGTGCCATCAGTGAGCAGGACAAGAGCTACGGCTACACCTTC
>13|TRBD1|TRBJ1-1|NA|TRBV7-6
CASRRQGGTEAFF
TGTGCCAGCAGGCGACAGGGCGGCACTGAAGCTTTCTTT
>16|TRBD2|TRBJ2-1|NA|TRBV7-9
CASSVRVAGDHNEQFF
TGTGCCAGCAGCGTAAGAGTAGCGGGGGACCACAATGAGCAGTTCTTC
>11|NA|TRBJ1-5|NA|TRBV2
CASSEPTGQKF
TGTGCCAGCAGTGAGCCAACGGGACAAAAATTT
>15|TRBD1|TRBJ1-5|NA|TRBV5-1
CASSLTGGRNQPQHF
TGCGCCAGCAGCCTTACAGGGGGCCGCAATCAGCCCCAGCATTTT